Listed below are T cell receptor beta chains from one sample, sequenced in a study of graft-versus-host responses after intestinal transplantation. The antigens of these receptors remain unknown. Assay: immunoSEQ multiplex PCR; the TCRdb copy retains only in-frame clones and omits some. The data contain tens of thousands of clones, approximately 88% of them singletons. The sample consisted of unstimulated CD8+ T cells sorted from spleen or lymph node cells, taken before intestinal transplant. These receptors were obtained from a human donor who received an intestinal transplant. The CDR3 runs from the conserved cysteine through the conserved F or W. D genes are given only for firm matches. Expanded clones are given a class, and other clones once, few, many or no size at all.

j_gene: TRBJ1-5
d_gene: TRBD1
abundance: NA
v_gene: TRBV6-5
CDR3nt: TGTGCCAGCAGTTACTCGTCGGACAGGGGGAATCAGCCCCAGCATTTT
CDR3aa: CASSYSSDRGNQPQHF

j_gene: TRBJ2-7
d_gene: NA
abundance: few
v_gene: TRBV10-2
CDR3nt: TGCGCCAGCATGGGGAGCGGGTTCTACGAGCAGTACTTC
CDR3aa: CASMGSGFYEQYF

j_gene: TRBJ2-7
d_gene: TRBD1
abundance: NA
v_gene: TRBV11-2
CDR3nt: TGTGCCAGCAGCCCAGGACAGGGAGAGACCTACGAGCAGTACTTC
CDR3aa: CASSPGQGETYEQYF

j_gene: TRBJ1-1
d_gene: NA
abundance: NA
v_gene: TRBV4-2
CDR3nt: TGTGCCAGCAGCCAAGGGACAGAGAACACTGAAGCTTTCTTT
CDR3aa: CASSQGTENTEAFF

j_gene: TRBJ2-7
d_gene: TRBD2
abundance: NA
v_gene: TRBV6-5
CDR3nt: TGTGCCAGCAGCCCTCCGGGACTAGCCCCCTACGAGCAGTACTTC
CDR3aa: CASSPPGLAPYEQYF

j_gene: TRBJ2-1
d_gene: TRBD2
abundance: NA
v_gene: TRBV6-5
CDR3nt: TGTGCCAGCGTCCTAGCGGGCATATACAATGAGCAGTTCTTC
CDR3aa: CASVLAGIYNEQFF

j_gene: TRBJ2-3
d_gene: NA
abundance: NA
v_gene: TRBV29-1
CDR3nt: TGCAGCGTTGATGCGGGGGCCACAGATACGCAGTATTTT
CDR3aa: CSVDAGATDTQYF

j_gene: TRBJ1-2
d_gene: TRBD1
abundance: NA
v_gene: TRBV4-1
CDR3nt: TGCGCCAGCAGCCAGGGGGCAGGGGGCTGGTATGGCTACACCTTC
CDR3aa: CASSQGAGGWYGYTF

j_gene: TRBJ1-5
d_gene: TRBD1
abundance: NA
v_gene: TRBV4-1
CDR3nt: TGCGCCAGCAGCCTGGGGACAGCGCTAAATCAGCCCCAGCATTTT
CDR3aa: CASSLGTALNQPQHF

j_gene: TRBJ1-3
d_gene: NA
abundance: NA
v_gene: TRBV4-1
CDR3nt: TGCGCCAGCAGCCAAGAGGTTAGCCACTCGGAGAGCTCTGGAAACACCATATATTTT
CDR3aa: CASSQEVSHSESSGNTIYF

j_gene: TRBJ2-3
d_gene: TRBD1
abundance: NA
v_gene: TRBV28
CDR3nt: TGTGCCAGCAGTCCCCTCGCATGGGACAGGCCCACGCTCACAGATACGCAGTATTTT
CDR3aa: CASSPLAWDRPTLTDTQYF

j_gene: TRBJ1-4
d_gene: NA
abundance: NA
v_gene: TRBV21-1
CDR3nt: TGTGCCAGCACCCTAAAGGGGTTTGGTGCTGAAAAACTGTTTTTT
CDR3aa: CASTLKGFGAEKLFF

j_gene: TRBJ1-6
d_gene: NA
abundance: NA
v_gene: TRBV4-1
CDR3nt: TGCGCCAGCAGCCCAATACTCGAGTCACCCCTCCACTTT
CDR3aa: CASSPILESPLHF

j_gene: TRBJ1-5
d_gene: TRBD1
abundance: NA
v_gene: TRBV4-1
CDR3nt: TGCGCCAGCAGCCAAGAGGTCGACAGGGGCCAGCCCCAGCATTTT
CDR3aa: CASSQEVDRGQPQHF

j_gene: TRBJ2-5
d_gene: NA
abundance: NA
v_gene: TRBV10-2
CDR3nt: TGCGCCAGCAGTGAGAGAGACAGGTTGGGGGAGACCCAGTACTTC
CDR3aa: CASSERDRLGETQYF

j_gene: TRBJ2-3
d_gene: TRBD2
abundance: NA
v_gene: TRBV7-6
CDR3nt: TGTGCCAGCAGCTTAGCTGGGCTAGCGGGGGGGCTGCCCGGTACGCAGTATTTT
CDR3aa: CASSLAGLAGGLPGTQYF

j_gene: TRBJ1-1
d_gene: NA
abundance: NA
v_gene: TRBV6-5
CDR3nt: TGTGCCAGCAGTCCCCGGGGGGCGCGAACTGAAGCTTTCTTT
CDR3aa: CASSPRGARTEAFF

j_gene: TRBJ2-1
d_gene: TRBD2
abundance: NA
v_gene: TRBV27
CDR3nt: TGTGCCAGCAGTTTATGGTACGGGAGGGTGCGAAATGAGCAGTTCTTC
CDR3aa: CASSLWYGRVRNEQFF

j_gene: TRBJ2-7
d_gene: TRBD2
abundance: NA
v_gene: TRBV6-1
CDR3nt: TGTGCCAGCAGTGAAGCGGTGTCGGGACTAGCGGGAACCTACGAGCAGTACTTC
CDR3aa: CASSEAVSGLAGTYEQYF

j_gene: TRBJ1-1
d_gene: TRBD1
abundance: once
v_gene: TRBV4-1
CDR3nt: TGCGCCAGCAGCCCCGAAGACAGGGCGACTGAAGCTTTCTTT
CDR3aa: CASSPEDRATEAFF

j_gene: TRBJ2-7
d_gene: NA
abundance: NA
v_gene: TRBV6-1
CDR3nt: TGTGCCAGCAGTGACCGGGACTCCACCTACGAGCAGTACTTC
CDR3aa: CASSDRDSTYEQYF

j_gene: TRBJ1-2
d_gene: TRBD1
abundance: NA
v_gene: TRBV10-3
CDR3nt: TGTGCCATCAGTCCGGGACAGGCTAGTCCCAATGGCTACACCTTC
CDR3aa: CAISPGQASPNGYTF

j_gene: TRBJ2-3
d_gene: NA
abundance: NA
v_gene: TRBV7-6
CDR3nt: TGTGCCAGCAGCTACGGAGGCGGTAGCGCTGCTAGCACAGATACGCAGTATTTT
CDR3aa: CASSYGGGSAASTDTQYF

j_gene: TRBJ2-7
d_gene: TRBD2
abundance: few
v_gene: TRBV10-3
CDR3nt: TGTGCCACTAGACCGACTAGCGGATCCTACGAGCAGTACTTC
CDR3aa: CATRPTSGSYEQYF

j_gene: TRBJ2-2
d_gene: TRBD2
abundance: NA
v_gene: TRBV5-4
CDR3nt: TGTGCCAGCAGCCCCAGCCAGCGGGAGTCCACCGGGGAGCTGTTTTTT
CDR3aa: CASSPSQRESTGELFF

j_gene: TRBJ2-5
d_gene: TRBD2
abundance: few
v_gene: TRBV9
CDR3nt: TGTGCCAGCAGCGTAGATGCGGGGGGGCCTGGAGAGACCCAGTACTTC
CDR3aa: CASSVDAGGPGETQYF

j_gene: TRBJ2-1
d_gene: TRBD1
abundance: NA
v_gene: TRBV7-9
CDR3nt: TGTGCCAGCAGCTACCCGGGACAGGGGGCGAAATCGTACAATGAGCAGTTCTTC
CDR3aa: CASSYPGQGAKSYNEQFF

j_gene: TRBJ2-7
d_gene: TRBD2
abundance: NA
v_gene: TRBV27
CDR3nt: TGTGCCAGCAGTTCCGGGACTAGCGATTACGAGCAGTACTTC
CDR3aa: CASSSGTSDYEQYF

j_gene: TRBJ2-7
d_gene: NA
abundance: NA
v_gene: TRBV9
CDR3nt: TGTGCCAGCAGCGTAGCATCGGCGGGCTGGGGCGAGCAGTACTTC
CDR3aa: CASSVASAGWGEQYF

j_gene: TRBJ2-7
d_gene: TRBD1
abundance: few
v_gene: TRBV19
CDR3nt: TGTGCCAGCAACCACCGGACAGGGGAACGCTACGAGCAGTACTTC
CDR3aa: CASNHRTGERYEQYF

j_gene: TRBJ2-7
d_gene: NA
abundance: few
v_gene: TRBV7-2
CDR3nt: TGTGCCAGCAGCGTATACAGGGGAGGCTACGAGCAGTACTTC
CDR3aa: CASSVYRGGYEQYF

j_gene: TRBJ2-7
d_gene: NA
abundance: NA
v_gene: TRBV4-1
CDR3nt: TGCGCCAGCAGCCTCCGGGACACCTCCTACGAGCAGTACTTC
CDR3aa: CASSLRDTSYEQYF

j_gene: TRBJ2-3
d_gene: TRBD2
abundance: NA
v_gene: TRBV27
CDR3nt: TGTGCCACCGCGGGGGGGCCTACAGATACGCAGTATTTT
CDR3aa: CATAGGPTDTQYF

j_gene: TRBJ2-7
d_gene: NA
abundance: NA
v_gene: TRBV5-4
CDR3nt: TGTGCCAGCAGCTCGACAGAGTCCTACGAGCAGTACTTC
CDR3aa: CASSSTESYEQYF

j_gene: TRBJ1-2
d_gene: NA
abundance: NA
v_gene: TRBV5-1
CDR3nt: TGCGCCAGCAGCTTGCGGGGGGTTGCCGGCTACACCTTC
CDR3aa: CASSLRGVAGYTF

j_gene: TRBJ1-1
d_gene: TRBD1
abundance: NA
v_gene: TRBV25-1
CDR3nt: TGTGCCAGCAGCTGGACAGGGAACACTGAAGCTTTCTTT
CDR3aa: CASSWTGNTEAFF

j_gene: TRBJ1-4
d_gene: NA
abundance: NA
v_gene: TRBV10-3
CDR3nt: TGTGCCATCAGTGAGTCTTTCCAGGGATGGGGAGAAAAACTGTTTTTT
CDR3aa: CAISESFQGWGEKLFF

j_gene: TRBJ2-5
d_gene: TRBD2
abundance: NA
v_gene: TRBV5-6
CDR3nt: TGTGCCAGCACCCCCGGACTAGCGGGAGTAGAGACCCAGTACTTC
CDR3aa: CASTPGLAGVETQYF

j_gene: TRBJ2-3
d_gene: NA
abundance: NA
v_gene: TRBV9
CDR3nt: TGTGCCAGCAGCGGAGAGGTGGCAGATACGCAGTATTTT
CDR3aa: CASSGEVADTQYF

j_gene: TRBJ2-3
d_gene: NA
abundance: NA
v_gene: TRBV10-2
CDR3nt: TGCGCCAGCTCATGGACTAGCACAGATACGCAGTATTTT
CDR3aa: CASSWTSTDTQYF

j_gene: TRBJ2-7
d_gene: NA
abundance: once
v_gene: TRBV7-8
CDR3nt: TGTGCCAGCAGCCCCGAGAGGGCCTATCTATACGAGCAGTACTTC
CDR3aa: CASSPERAYLYEQYF

j_gene: TRBJ2-3
d_gene: NA
abundance: NA
v_gene: TRBV5-1
CDR3nt: TGCGCCAGCAGCTTGGCCCACACCCCTTATACAGATACGCAGTATTTT
CDR3aa: CASSLAHTPYTDTQYF

j_gene: TRBJ2-5
d_gene: NA
abundance: NA
v_gene: TRBV4-1
CDR3nt: TGCGCCAGCAGCCAAGAAGTGGAGGAGACCCAGTACTTC
CDR3aa: CASSQEVEETQYF

j_gene: TRBJ2-7
d_gene: TRBD1
abundance: NA
v_gene: TRBV27
CDR3nt: TGTGCCAGCAGTTTACTTGGACAGGGGTTCGACGAGCAGTACTTC
CDR3aa: CASSLLGQGFDEQYF

j_gene: TRBJ1-1
d_gene: TRBD1
abundance: NA
v_gene: TRBV27
CDR3nt: TGTGCCAGCAGGAGCGGACAGGCGAACACTGAAGCTTTCTTT
CDR3aa: CASRSGQANTEAFF

j_gene: TRBJ2-1
d_gene: NA
abundance: NA
v_gene: TRBV5-1
CDR3nt: TGCGCCAGCAGCGAGGGAAATGAGCAGTTCTTC
CDR3aa: CASSEGNEQFF

j_gene: TRBJ2-7
d_gene: NA
abundance: few
v_gene: TRBV28
CDR3nt: TGTGCCAGCAGTTTCCAGGGGGGATCGGGAGAGCAGTACTTC
CDR3aa: CASSFQGGSGEQYF

j_gene: TRBJ2-2
d_gene: NA
abundance: NA
v_gene: TRBV6-6
CDR3nt: TGTGCCAGCAGTTATCTTACTGCGGCTAACACCGGGGAGCTGTTTTTT
CDR3aa: CASSYLTAANTGELFF

j_gene: TRBJ1-1
d_gene: NA
abundance: NA
v_gene: TRBV13
CDR3nt: TGTGCCAGCAGAACCTCGGGAAACACTGAAGCTTTCTTT
CDR3aa: CASRTSGNTEAFF

j_gene: TRBJ1-1
d_gene: NA
abundance: NA
v_gene: TRBV7-6
CDR3nt: TGTGCCAGCAGCTCGGGAGGCAGTGAAGCTTTCTTT
CDR3aa: CASSSGGSEAFF

j_gene: TRBJ2-5
d_gene: TRBD1
abundance: NA
v_gene: TRBV4-1
CDR3nt: TGCGCCAGCAGCCACGCAACCGGGACAGGCGAAGAGACCCAGTACTTC
CDR3aa: CASSHATGTGEETQYF

j_gene: TRBJ2-7
d_gene: NA
abundance: NA
v_gene: TRBV25-1
CDR3nt: TGTGCCAGCAGTGAATGGCAAGCCTACGAGCAGTACTTC
CDR3aa: CASSEWQAYEQYF

j_gene: TRBJ1-6
d_gene: NA
abundance: NA
v_gene: TRBV27
CDR3nt: TGTGCCAGCCGTACAGGGAGCTCCTATAATTCACCCCTCCACTTT
CDR3aa: CASRTGSSYNSPLHF

j_gene: TRBJ1-2
d_gene: NA
abundance: NA
v_gene: TRBV7-8
CDR3nt: TGTGCCAGCAGCCCCTCCGGGGGGGCAGGTTCTAACTATGGCTACACCTTC
CDR3aa: CASSPSGGAGSNYGYTF

j_gene: TRBJ1-5
d_gene: TRBD1
abundance: NA
v_gene: TRBV19
CDR3nt: TGTGCCATCTCGACAGGGGCAGAGCAGCCCCAGCATTTT
CDR3aa: CAISTGAEQPQHF